Given below is one T cell receptor beta chain in context. Sequenced by immunoSEQ multiplex PCR; TCRdb stores in-frame clones only, minus some. The table lists approximately 130,000 clones, 88% of them singletons, with more than 1.5% in the top ten. These data originate in a study of blood T cell repertoires in COVID-19. The source is a human donor in a cohort sampled during active COVID-19. Sequencing was done on a sample of peripheral blood.

The CDR3 DNA reads as TGTGCCAGCAGCTTAGGGACTAGCGGGAGAGCTGAGCAGTTCTTC. Amino acids: CASSLGTSGRAEQFF. This rearrangement joins TRBV7-2 to TRBJ2-1, with TRBD2 matching 13 bases. V shed 1 base, J shed 9 bases, and the junction held 3 bases outside the gene matches. Looked up from germline, CDR1 is SGHTA and CDR2 is FQGNSA. This CDR3 contains 15 residues.